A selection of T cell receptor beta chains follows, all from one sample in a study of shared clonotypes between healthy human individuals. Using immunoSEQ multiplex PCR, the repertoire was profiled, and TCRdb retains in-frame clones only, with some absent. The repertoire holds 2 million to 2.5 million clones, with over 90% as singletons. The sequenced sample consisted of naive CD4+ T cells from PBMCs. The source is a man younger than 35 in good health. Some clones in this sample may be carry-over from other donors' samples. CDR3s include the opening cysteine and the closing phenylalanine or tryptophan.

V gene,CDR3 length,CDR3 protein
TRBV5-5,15,CASSFVPSGAYEQYF
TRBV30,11,CAWSAKGDLTF
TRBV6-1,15,CASSERGMRNQPQHF
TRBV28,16,CASSFGGTGGNEKLFF
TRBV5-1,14,CASSGDGTYNEQFF
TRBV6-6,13,CASSKTLYNEQFF
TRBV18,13,CASTEGGNQPQHF
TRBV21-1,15,CASPQGGYGANVLTF
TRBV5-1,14,CASSMGRERGEQYF
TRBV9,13,CASSVPNTGELFF
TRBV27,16,CASSSRQGGSSYEQYF
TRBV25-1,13,CAHSSGPLDGYTF